These T cell receptor beta chains were read from a single sample in a study of shared clonotypes between healthy human individuals. Clones were read by immunoSEQ multiplex PCR, and TCRdb kept only the in-frame ones, dropping some. Among about 2.3 million clones listed, about 90% were seen once. Specimen: naive CD4+ T cells from PBMCs. Receptors were obtained from a man younger than 30 in good health. Some clones in this sample may be carry-over from other donors' samples. The CDR3 runs from the conserved cysteine through the conserved F or W. The D gene is left open where the match is weak. A clone size is listed for some rows: how often the clone was seen (once, few, many), or a class if it is expanded.

size: NA; length: 14; V: TRBV28; J: TRBJ2-7; D: NA; DNA: TGTGCCAGCAGTTTTAGGGGGAGCTCCTACGAGCAGTACTTC; CDR3: CASSFRGSSYEQYF
size: few; length: 15; V: TRBV5-1; J: TRBJ1-5; D: NA; DNA: TGCGCCAGCAGCTTGGAGGGGGATAGCAATCAGCCCCAGCATTTT; CDR3: CASSLEGDSNQPQHF
size: NA; length: 13; V: TRBV19; J: TRBJ2-3; D: TRBD2; DNA: TGTGCCACCAGACGGGAGGGCCCTGATACGCAGTATTTT; CDR3: CATRREGPDTQYF
size: NA; length: 14; V: TRBV30; J: TRBJ1-2; D: NA; DNA: TGTGCCTGGAGTAAAACCTTATGGATGGATGGCTACACCTTC; CDR3: CAWSKTLWMDGYTF
size: NA; length: 15; V: TRBV14; J: TRBJ2-3; D: NA; DNA: TGTGCCAGCAGCCAAGAACCATTAGCGTGGGATACGCAGTATTTT; CDR3: CASSQEPLAWDTQYF
size: NA; length: 14; V: TRBV6-6; J: TRBJ2-5; D: TRBD2; DNA: TGTGCCAGCAGTTACGCGGGAGGGGAAGAGACCCAGTACTTC; CDR3: CASSYAGGEETQYF
size: NA; length: 14; V: TRBV29-1; J: TRBJ2-6; D: TRBD1; DNA: TGCAGCGCCGCAGGGGGCTCTGGGGCCAACGTCCTGACTTTC; CDR3: CSAAGGSGANVLTF
size: few; length: 14; V: TRBV2; J: TRBJ1-1; D: NA; DNA: TGTGCCAGCAGAGAAGGGGAGAGAGGGACTGAAGCTTTCTTT; CDR3: CASREGERGTEAFF
size: NA; length: 14; V: TRBV6-5; J: TRBJ2-6; D: NA; DNA: TGTGCCAGCAGTTCACTTGCCGGGGCCAACGTCCTGACTTTC; CDR3: CASSSLAGANVLTF
size: few; length: 15; V: TRBV2; J: TRBJ1-1; D: NA; DNA: TGTGCCAGCAGTGAATTACCGGACCCACCACAAGGAGCTTTCTTT; CDR3: CASSELPDPPQGAFF
size: NA; length: 16; V: TRBV4-1; J: TRBJ2-1; D: NA; DNA: TGCGCCAGCAGCCACCAGGGTGGGGCAACCTACAATGAGCAGTTCTTC; CDR3: CASSHQGGATYNEQFF
size: NA; length: 15; V: TRBV28; J: TRBJ2-7; D: NA; DNA: TGTGCCAGCAGTTCCCCCGGCACGGCCCCCTACGAGCAGTACTTC; CDR3: CASSSPGTAPYEQYF
size: once; length: 13; V: TRBV2; J: TRBJ2-1; D: NA; DNA: TGTGCCAGCAGTGGGACTACGGTTGATGAGCAGTTCTTC; CDR3: CASSGTTVDEQFF
size: NA; length: 19; V: TRBV7-3; J: TRBJ2-3; D: TRBD2; DNA: TGTGCCAGCAGCTCTAACCCTCTCGAAACTAGCGCAACTACAGATACGCAGTATTTT; CDR3: CASSSNPLETSATTDTQYF
size: NA; length: 16; V: TRBV4-3; J: TRBJ2-7; D: TRBD2; DNA: TGCGCCAGCAGCCGTAGCCAGACTAGCGGGAGGTACGAGCAGTACTTC; CDR3: CASSRSQTSGRYEQYF
size: NA; length: 15; V: TRBV7-9; J: TRBJ1-4; D: NA; DNA: TGTGCCAGCAGCGCGCTAGGGGCGACTAATGAAAAACTGTTTTTT; CDR3: CASSALGATNEKLFF
size: NA; length: 14; V: TRBV27; J: TRBJ1-2; D: NA; DNA: TGTGCCAGCAGGGACTTGGGGGAAAGATATGGCTACACCTTC; CDR3: CASRDLGERYGYTF
size: NA; length: 13; V: TRBV7-8; J: TRBJ1-1; D: NA; DNA: TGTGCCAGCAGCCCGGTCGGGGACACTGAAGCTTTCTTT; CDR3: CASSPVGDTEAFF
size: NA; length: 14; V: TRBV5-1; J: TRBJ2-1; D: NA; DNA: TGCGCCAGCACCCCCGGGGGCCTGCGAAATGAGCAGTTCTTC; CDR3: CASTPGGLRNEQFF
size: NA; length: 16; V: TRBV4-1; J: TRBJ2-4; D: NA; DNA: TGCGCCAGCAGCAGGGCCCGACGCCAGGCCAAAAACATTCAGTACTTC; CDR3: CASSRARRQAKNIQYF